This record concerns one T cell receptor (beta chain) sequence. The investigators amplified TCR beta CDR3 regions from RNA transcripts. First-round RT-PCR with HTBI primers amplified the TCR CDR3 region. One entry per CDR3 protein results from TCRdb running MiXCR on the multiplex PCR reads. The data contain a few hundred thousand distinct CDR3 sequences, 15% of them singletons. With a duration under 2 months, the hyperthyroidism was newly diagnosed in patients aged 18 to 65. Exclusion criteria comprised uncontrolled infection, other autoimmune disease, pregnancy or lactation. Germline V gene lookup returns CDR1 SGHTA and CDR2 FQGTGA. V shed 6 bases and J 3 bases; nucleotides not matched to a gene: 4. This CDR3 is 15 amino acids long. The data belong to a study of T cells in Graves' hyperthyroidism and ophthalmopathy. Turning to the study itself: The blood sample was taken at first diagnosis, before treatment began.

Sample: blood. The chain employs TRBV7-3 and TRBJ2-7, with 14 positions matching TRBD2. The sequence derives from a woman in her 30s with Graves' hyperthyroidism. The CDR3 spells CASRAGTSGSYEQYF. The CDR3 DNA reads TGTGCCAGCAGGGCCGGGACTAGCGGGAGCTACGAGCAGTACTTC.